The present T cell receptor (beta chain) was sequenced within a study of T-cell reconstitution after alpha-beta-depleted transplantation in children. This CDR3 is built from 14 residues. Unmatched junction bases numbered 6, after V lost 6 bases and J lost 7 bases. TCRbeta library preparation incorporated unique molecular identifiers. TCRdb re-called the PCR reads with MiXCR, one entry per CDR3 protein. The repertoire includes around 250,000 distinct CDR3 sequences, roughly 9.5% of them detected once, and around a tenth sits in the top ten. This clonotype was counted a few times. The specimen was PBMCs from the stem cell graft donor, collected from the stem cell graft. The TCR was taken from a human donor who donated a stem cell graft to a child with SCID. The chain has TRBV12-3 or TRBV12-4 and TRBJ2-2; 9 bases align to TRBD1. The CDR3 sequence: CASSPTGGYGELFF. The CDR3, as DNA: TGTGCCAGCAGCCCCACAGGGGGCTACGGGGAGCTGTTTTTT.